This TCR beta chain comes out of a study of tumor-infiltrating lymphocytes in primary liver carcinoma. The CDR3 runs to 16 residues. Germline V gives CDR1 MGHRA, CDR2 YSYEKL. cDNA specific to TCR beta was made from roughly 500 ng of total RNA, with a constant-region primer employed for priming. Slightly modified ARM-PCR served as the procedure for the TCR beta libraries. These libraries came from three rounds of nested multiplex PCR. Investigators reported that the first two PCR rounds, at 10 to 11 cycles each, used TRBV1-TRBV30 forward primers with a C-beta reverse primer. TCRdb re-called the multiplex PCR reads with MiXCR, one entry per CDR3 protein. This sample has about 97,000 distinct CDR3 sequences; 55% to 80% occur once, and the top ten carry more than 10%. Study conclusions and caveats: Only about 8-25% of top clones occurred in every one of the five tumor regions.

Bulk tissue was left unsorted, and RNA and DNA were co-extracted from around 18-30 mg of it. A remark on this clonotype: What it binds is unknown. A junction boundary mismatches the germline segment, possibly from a read error.

This sequence originates from a woman aged 55-69 years with primary liver carcinoma and hepatitis B virus infection. J is TRBJ2-3 and V is TRBV4-1, with D possibly being TRBD1 or TRBD2 (6 bases each). The sample taken for sequencing was liver tumor tissue from sampling region 2. Subset here: tumor region T2, inferior pole. This chain's CDR3 is CVSSPQGLSRGDTQYF. CDR3 DNA sequence: TGCGTCAGCAGTCCACAGGGACTCTCAAGGGGAGATACGCAGTATTTT.